This T cell receptor (beta chain) is from a study of T-cell reconstitution after alpha-beta-depleted transplantation in children. Findings of the study overall: Several hundred graft clones that had expanded were reportedly the source of alpha-beta T cells about two months after transplant.

Losses at the gene ends were 6 bases for V and 3 bases for J; bases not matched to a gene: 9. Germline values: CDR1 MGHDK, CDR2 SYGVNS. The CDR3 spans 17 residues. The library targeted TCRbeta and was prepared with unique molecular identifiers. TCRdb reprocessed the PCR reads with MiXCR, giving one entry per CDR3 protein. The top ten hold under 40% of the sample, which has about 200,000 distinct CDR3 sequences, 7% to 9% seen once. The table lists this clonotype with a few counts. Its target is not known. This chain uses TRBV25-1 with TRBJ1-6, with 9 bases that match TRBD1. Sequences were derived from PBMCs, mostly from graft donor cells, sampled 360 days after TCRalphabeta/CD19-depleted stem cell transplant. This TCR was sampled from a male patient under 10 years old who had a stem cell transplant for acute myeloid leukemia, so the T cells may come from the graft donor. CDR3 region: CASRGRDRELYNSPLHF. The CDR3 nucleotides are TGTGCCAGCAGAGGACGGGACAGGGAACTCTATAATTCACCCCTCCACTTT.